One and the same sample provided the 18 T cell receptor beta chains below, sequenced in a study of blood T cell repertoires in COVID-19. Sequencing was performed with immunoSEQ multiplex PCR; in TCRdb, only in-frame clones are kept and a portion is missing. The sample records some 120,000 clones, approximately 87% being singletons. Sequences were obtained from peripheral blood. These receptors were collected from a young man with acute or convalescent COVID-19.

The CDR3 region is CASSPGLAGGLRYEQYF. In nucleotides, the CDR3 is TGTGCCAGCAGTCCGGGACTAGCGGGGGGGCTTAGGTACGAGCAGTACTTC. The chain carries TRBV27 and TRBJ2-7, with TRBD2 identical over 16 bases. V was clipped by 5 bases and J by 4 bases; unmatched bases: 8. CDR1 and CDR2 (germline): MNHEY, SMNVEV (reference sequence). CDR3 length: 17 residues.

The J gene is TRBJ2-2, the V gene TRBV11-2, with 7 bases fitting TRBD1. The CDR3 covers 15 residues. Germline CDR1 is SGHAT and CDR2 is FQNNGV. V lost 4 bases and J lost 8; bases outside the gene matches: 10. CDR3 coding DNA: TGTGCCAGCAGCTATACTCTACAGGGGTTGGGGGAGCTGTTTTTT. Amino acid sequence: CASSYTLQGLGELFF.

The chain uses TRBV6-1 and TRBJ2-7; no definite D call. V gave up 2 bases and J gave up 2 bases, with 19 bases separating them. There are 17 residues in the CDR3. Germline CDR1 reads MNHNS; CDR2 reads SASEGT. CDR3 sequence (DNA): TGTGCCAGCAGTGAATTCATTGGCACCCCTAGACCCTACGAGCAGTACGTC. It yields the protein CASSEFIGTPRPYEQYV.

The chain links TRBV30 to TRBJ1-3; TRBD1 is a possible D gene (6 bases). The ends were cut back, 3 bases at V and 0 bases at J, with 9 bases in the middle. Germline assignment: CDR1 GTSNPN and CDR2 SVGIG (reference sequence). This CDR3 contains 14 residues. CDR3 amino acids: CAWSQGLSGNTIYF. The CDR3 DNA reads as TGTGCCTGGAGCCAGGGGCTCTCTGGAAACACCATATATTTT.

This clone was recorded many times. The gene calls are TRBV29-1 and TRBJ2-2, with 9 bases fitting TRBD2. Germline V gene lookup returns CDR1 SQVTM and CDR2 ANQGSEA. V lost 7 bases to trimming and J lost 1 base; unmatched junction nucleotides: 7. This CDR3 spans 15 amino acids. The CDR3 loop is CSARLAELNTGELFF. The DNA for the CDR3 is TGCAGCGCCCGACTAGCGGAACTGAACACCGGGGAGCTGTTTTTT.

V and J are TRBV18 and TRBJ1-3; 7 nucleotides line up with TRBD1. The length of the CDR3 is 17 residues. Germline CDR1 reads KGHSH; CDR2 reads LQKENI. Unmatched junction bases numbered 12, after V lost 7 bases and J lost 0 bases. Written as DNA, the CDR3 is TGTGCCAGCTATCTTAGGTTGGGGACAGACTCTGGAAACACCATATATTTT. Protein sequence: CASYLRLGTDSGNTIYF.

The chain uses TRBV7-8 and TRBJ1-2; D might be TRBD1 (5 bases). CDR1 and CDR2 (germline): SGHVS, FQNEAQ. The CDR3 covers 14 residues. V lost 0 bases to trimming and J lost 7 bases, with 12 bases between them. CDR3 in DNA: TGTGCCAGCAGCTTAGCCAGGGTATTAGGTGGCTACACCTTC. Its protein product is CASSLARVLGGYTF.

J is TRBJ2-7 and V is TRBV7-8, with TRBD2 matching over 7 bases. CDR1 is SGHVS, CDR2 FQNEAQ, per germline. This CDR3 has 14 amino acids. V was pared by 5 bases and J by 3 bases, with 7 bases of the junction left unmatched. DNA for the CDR3: TGTGCCAGCAGCGTCGGGGCTAGCGGCTACGAGCAGTACGTC. As protein: CASSVGASGYEQYV.

This chain connects TRBV28 to TRBJ1-5; possible D gene TRBD1, 6 bases. V shed 5 bases and J shed 4 bases, with 9 bases lying between them. This CDR3 is 13 amino acids long. Germline values: CDR1 MDHEN, CDR2 SYDVKM. The CDR3 spells CASSLTGNQPQHF. The CDR3 DNA sequence: TGTGCCAGCAGTCTTACAGGGAATCAGCCCCAGCATTTT.

The chain has TRBV5-1 and TRBJ2-7; D may be TRBD1 (6 bases). V was trimmed by 4 bases and J by 2 bases, leaving 13 bases between them. The CDR3 is 14 amino acids. In germline, CDR1 is SGHRS, CDR2 YFSETQ. CDR3 sequence reads: CASSITGIPYEQYF. CDR3 DNA sequence: TGCGCCAGCAGCATAACAGGGATCCCCTACGAGCAGTACTTC.

The CDR3 coding sequence is TGTGCCAGCAGTTTAACAGGGGGCCTTAATGAGCAGTTCTTC. As protein: CASSLTGGLNEQFF. The rearrangement links TRBV27 to TRBJ2-1, with TRBD1 matching over 9 bases. V trimming: 2 bases; J trimming: 7 bases; junction bases outside the gene matches: 3. Germline CDR1 MNHEY, CDR2 SMNVEV (reference sequence). This CDR3 region has 14 residues.

The rearrangement uses TRBV30 and TRBJ1-6, with D possibly matching TRBD1 (6 bases). CDR3 length equals 15 residues. Between the trimmed V and J ends, which lost 3 bases and 5 bases, there was a span of 14 bases. Germline CDR1 GTSNPN, CDR2 SVGIG (reference sequence). CDR3: CAWRPDRPHNSPLHF. Written as DNA, the CDR3 is TGTGCCTGGAGGCCAGACAGGCCGCATAATTCACCCCTCCACTTT.

Only a few counts were recorded for this clone. The chain combines TRBV4-2 with TRBJ1-4; D perhaps matches TRBD1 (5 bases). Looked up from germline, CDR1 is LGHNA and CDR2 is YNFKEQ. Trimming removed 0 bases from V and 10 bases from J, with 15 bases in between. The length of the CDR3 is 15 residues. CDR3 nucleotides: TGTGCCAGCAGCCAAGATGGGGCCGACGGGGGAAAACTGTTTTTT. It yields the protein CASSQDGADGGKLFF.

The chain's CDR3 is CASSPPGHLTGELFF. In DNA, the CDR3 is TGTGCCAGCAGCCCCCCGGGACATTTGACCGGGGAGCTGTTTTTT. The V gene is TRBV5-6, the J gene TRBJ2-2; TRBD1 might be the D (6 bases). Germline loops: CDR1 SGHDT, CDR2 YYEEEE. CDR3 length equals 15 residues. The V gene lost 4 bases and the J gene lost 5 bases, with 15 bases spanning the gap.

This clone was seen only a few times. The V and J genes are TRBV30 and TRBJ1-1; the D gene is possibly TRBD1 (6 bases). V was cut by 0 bases and J by 5 bases, with 16 bases left in between. There are 15 residues in the CDR3. The germline gives CDR1 GTSNPN, CDR2 SVGIG (reference sequence). Written as DNA, the CDR3 is TGTGCCTGGAGTGTCCACCCACAGGGTTTGACTGAAGCTTTCTTT. Protein: CAWSVHPQGLTEAFF.

The chain carries TRBV5-4 and TRBJ2-5; 10 bases are a match to TRBD1. With 4 bases clipped from V and 3 bases from J, the junction kept 3 bases outside the gene matches. The CDR3 has 14 amino acids. Germline CDR1 is SGHNT and CDR2 is YYREEE (reference sequence). The CDR3 nucleotides are TGTGCCAGCAGCGGACAGGGGGGGGAAGAGACCCAGTACTTC. It specifies CASSGQGGEETQYF.

The chain couples TRBV6-2 or TRBV6-3 to TRBJ1-6; 10 nucleotides align to TRBD1. With 2 bases clipped from V and 9 bases from J, the junction kept 4 bases outside the gene matches. The CDR3 covers 15 residues. Looked up from germline, CDR1 is MNHEY and CDR2 is SVGEGT. The CDR3 region is CASSYLTGGGSPLHF. CDR3 nucleotides: TGTGCCAGCAGTTACCTGACAGGGGGCGGTTCACCCCTCCACTTT.

The V gene is TRBV6-5, the J gene TRBJ1-1, with D maybe TRBD1 (6 bases). The germline V gene has CDR1 MNHEY and CDR2 SVGAGI. This CDR3 has 14 residues. Deletions cut 2 bases from V and 1 base from J, with 8 bases between. This CDR3 reads CASSYAGENTEAFF. CDR3 DNA: TGTGCCAGCAGTTACGCAGGGGAGAACACTGAAGCTTTCTTT.